The 9 T cell receptor beta chains below were found in one sample sequenced in a study of cytomegalovirus exposure and HLA in healthy donors. Assay used: immunoSEQ multiplex PCR; TCRdb lists only in-frame clones, some missing. The table includes fewer than 150,000 clones, around 90% detected once. Sequencing used PBMCs. The receptors were sampled from a man between 18 and 35 years old in good health and CMV-seropositive.

This sequence joins TRBV6-5 and TRBJ2-3; D unclear. In germline, CDR1 is MNHEY, CDR2 SVGAGI. The CDR3 length is 14 residues. V was clipped by 5 bases and J by 8 bases, with 17 bases between them. CDR3 sequence reads: CASSRRLAPRTQYF. CDR3 in DNA: TGTGCCAGCAGTAGAAGACTGGCCCCCCGTACGCAGTATTTT.

This chain connects TRBV7-6 to TRBJ1-3, with a possible D match to TRBD1 (5 bases). The germline gives CDR1 SGHVS, CDR2 FNYEAQ. V was trimmed by 9 bases and J by 6 bases, leaving 18 bases between them. The CDR3 is 14 amino acids. The CDR3 DNA reads as TGTGCCAGTCTAGCGGGGGACTGGGAAAACACCATATATTTT. This codes for CASLAGDWENTIYF.

Concerning this clone: Other DNA sequences in this sample translate to the same CDR3. The chain carries TRBV7-8 and TRBJ2-7; 11 positions agree with TRBD2. V shed 0 bases and J 6 bases; nucleotides not matched to a gene: 1. The CDR3 is 14 amino acids. Germline-derived CDR1 and CDR2 are SGHVS and FQNEAQ. The CDR3 DNA reads as TGTGCCAGCAGCTTAGCTAGCGGGAGGGCCGAGCAGTACTTC. Translation: CASSLASGRAEQYF.

The rearrangement joins TRBV29-1 to TRBJ2-1; the D gene is possibly TRBD1 (5 bases). This CDR3 is built from 11 residues. V was clipped by 5 bases and J by 8 bases, with 10 bases between them. CDR1 is SQVTM, CDR2 ANQGSEA, per germline. This chain's CDR3 is CSVYRSDEQFF. The CDR3 coding sequence is TGCAGCGTTTACAGGTCGGATGAGCAGTTCTTC.

The genes are TRBV7-9 and TRBJ2-7, with D tentatively TRBD2 (5 bases). The V end lost 1 base, the J end lost 3 bases, and 13 bases lay between the germline ends. CDR1 and CDR2 from the germline V gene are SEHNR and FQNEAQ (reference sequence). The CDR3 extends over 15 amino acids. The CDR3 bases are TGTGCCAGCAGCTTAGGTGAGCGGACCTTCTACGAGCAGTACTTC. Its protein is CASSLGERTFYEQYF.

The chain joins TRBV5-1 to TRBJ2-7; 10 bases map to TRBD1. The CDR3 covers 14 residues. Trimming took 4 bases from V and 6 from J; bases not matched to a gene: 7. CDR1 is SGHRS, CDR2 YFSETQ, per germline. The CDR3 reads CASSIGTGDGEQYF. CDR3 coding DNA: TGCGCCAGCAGCATAGGGACAGGGGATGGCGAGCAGTACTTC.

The J gene is TRBJ2-7, the V gene TRBV27; 8 bases map to TRBD1. The trim removed 4 bases at V and 3 bases at J, leaving 8 bases unmatched. The CDR3 is made up of 15 amino acids. The germline V gene has CDR1 MNHEY and CDR2 SMNVEV (reference sequence). The CDR3 bases are TGTGCCAGCAGTTCAAGGACAGGGAGGATCTACGAGCAGTACTTC. As protein: CASSSRTGRIYEQYF.

This clone appeared a few times. The CDR3 spells CASSARDSGNTIYF. CDR3 in DNA: TGTGCCAGCTCAGCGCGGGACAGTGGAAACACCATATATTTT. The genes are TRBV18 and TRBJ1-3; 7 bases line up with TRBD1. The CDR3 is 14 amino acids. J gave up 3 bases and V 5 bases, and 4 bases lay outside the gene matches. The germline V gene has CDR1 KGHSH and CDR2 LQKENI.

The chain has TRBV27 and TRBJ1-5, with no clear D. Trimming took 6 bases from V and 8 from J, leaving 14 bases between them. Germline loops: CDR1 MNHEY, CDR2 SMNVEV (reference sequence). CDR3 length equals 13 residues. The CDR3, as DNA: TGTGCCAGCAGCCGGGATTTCGAGAAGCCCCAGCATTTT. Protein: CASSRDFEKPQHF.